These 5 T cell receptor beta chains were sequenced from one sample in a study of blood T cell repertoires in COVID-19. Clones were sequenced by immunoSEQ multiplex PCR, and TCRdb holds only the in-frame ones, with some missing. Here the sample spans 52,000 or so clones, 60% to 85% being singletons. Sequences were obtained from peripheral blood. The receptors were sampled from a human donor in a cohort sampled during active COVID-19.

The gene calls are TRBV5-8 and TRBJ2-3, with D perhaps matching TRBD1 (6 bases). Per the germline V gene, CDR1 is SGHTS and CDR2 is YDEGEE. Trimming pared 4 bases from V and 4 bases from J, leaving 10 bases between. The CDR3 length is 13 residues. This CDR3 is CASSKQGPDTQYF. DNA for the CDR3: TGTGCCAGCAGCAAGCAGGGGCCAGATACGCAGTATTTT.

CDR3 coding DNA: TGTGCCAGCAGCCCCCGAGGGTTAAAGGGACTCTACGAGCAGTACTTC. Translation gives CASSPRGLKGLYEQYF. The chain couples TRBV7-9 to TRBJ2-7; tentatively, D is TRBD2 (6 bases). Trimming took 5 bases from V and 3 from J, leaving 20 bases between them. Per the germline V gene, CDR1 is SEHNR and CDR2 is FQNEAQ (reference sequence). The length of the CDR3 is 16 residues.

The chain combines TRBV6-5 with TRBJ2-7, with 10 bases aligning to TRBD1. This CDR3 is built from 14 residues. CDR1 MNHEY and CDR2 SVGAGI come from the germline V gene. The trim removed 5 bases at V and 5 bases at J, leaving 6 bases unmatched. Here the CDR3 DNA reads TGTGCCAGCAGTCCTAGACAGGGGGCCAACGAGCAGTACTTC. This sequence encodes CASSPRQGANEQYF.

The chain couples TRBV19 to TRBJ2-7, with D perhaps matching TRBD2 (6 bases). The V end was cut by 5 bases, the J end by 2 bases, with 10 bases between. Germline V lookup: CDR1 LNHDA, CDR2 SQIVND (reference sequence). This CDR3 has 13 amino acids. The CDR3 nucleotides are TGTGCCAGTAGTGGGCGGGGTACCTACGAGCAGTACTTC. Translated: CASSGRGTYEQYF.

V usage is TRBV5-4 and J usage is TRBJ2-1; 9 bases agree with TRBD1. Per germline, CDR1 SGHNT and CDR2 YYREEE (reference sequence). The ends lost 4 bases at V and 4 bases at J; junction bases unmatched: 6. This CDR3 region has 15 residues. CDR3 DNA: TGTGCCAGCAGCGATGGACAGGGGCCTTACAATGAGCAGTTCTTC. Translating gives CASSDGQGPYNEQFF.